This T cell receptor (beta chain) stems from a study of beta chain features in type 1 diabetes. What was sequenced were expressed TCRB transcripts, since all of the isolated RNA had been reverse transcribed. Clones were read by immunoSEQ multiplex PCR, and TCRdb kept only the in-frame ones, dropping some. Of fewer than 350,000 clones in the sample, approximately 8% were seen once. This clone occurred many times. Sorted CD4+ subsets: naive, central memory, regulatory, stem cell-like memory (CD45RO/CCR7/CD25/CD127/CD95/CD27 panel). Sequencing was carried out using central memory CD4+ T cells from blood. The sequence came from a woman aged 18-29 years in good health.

The CDR3: CATSGGVTSGSYNEQFF. Written as DNA, the CDR3 is TGTGCCACCAGCGGAGGGGTTACTAGCGGCTCCTACAATGAGCAGTTCTTC. The V call is TRBV15, the J call TRBJ2-1; 8 nucleotides line up with TRBD2. Trimming at V came to 5 bases and at J to 0 bases, leaving 9 bases not matched to a gene. CDR3 length: 17 amino acids. The germline V gene encodes CDR1 LNHNV and CDR2 YYDKDF (reference sequence). Full variable domain (missing parts from reference TRBV15 and TRBJ2-1): DAMVIQNPRYQVTQFGKPVTLSCSQTLNHNVMYWYQQKSSQAPKLLFHYYDKDFNNEADTPDNFQSRRPNTSFCFLDIRSPGLGDTAMYLCATSGGVTSGSYNEQFFGPGTRLTVL.